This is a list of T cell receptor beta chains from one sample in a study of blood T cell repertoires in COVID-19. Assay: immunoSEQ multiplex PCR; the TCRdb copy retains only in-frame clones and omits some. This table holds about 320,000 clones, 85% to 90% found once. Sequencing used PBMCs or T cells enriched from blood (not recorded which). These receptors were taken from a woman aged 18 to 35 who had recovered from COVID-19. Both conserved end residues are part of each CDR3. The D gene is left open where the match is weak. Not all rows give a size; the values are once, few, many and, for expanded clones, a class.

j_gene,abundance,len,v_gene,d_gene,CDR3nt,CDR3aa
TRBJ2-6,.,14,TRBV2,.,TGTGCCAGCCGCGGTTACTCTGGGGCCAACGTCCTGACTTTC,CASRGYSGANVLTF
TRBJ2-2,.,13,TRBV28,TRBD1,TGTGCCAGCAGATCTGGACAGGCCGGGGAGCTGTTTTTT,CASRSGQAGELFF
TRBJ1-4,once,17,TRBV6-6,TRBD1,TGTGCCAGCAGTCCCTCCGGGACAGGGGTGGGAAATGAAAAACTGTTTTTT,CASSPSGTGVGNEKLFF
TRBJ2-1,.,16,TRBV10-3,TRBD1,TGTGCCATCAGTGGACAGGGGTCTAACTCCTACAATGAGCAGTTCTTC,CAISGQGSNSYNEQFF
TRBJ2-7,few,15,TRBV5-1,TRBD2,TGCGCCAGCAGCTTTGGGAGCGGGAGTATCTACGAGCAGTACTTC,CASSFGSGSIYEQYF
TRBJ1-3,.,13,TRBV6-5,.,TGTGCCAGCTGTAAGGGGACTGGAAACACCATATATTTT,CASCKGTGNTIYF
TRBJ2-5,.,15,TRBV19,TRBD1,TGTGCCAGTAGTCCCCGGCGAACAGGGGTGGAGACCCAGTACTTC,CASSPRRTGVETQYF
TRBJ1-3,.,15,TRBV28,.,TGTGCCAGCTGCACAGGGCCATCATCTGGAAACACCATATATTTT,CASCTGPSSGNTIYF
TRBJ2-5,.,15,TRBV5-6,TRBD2,TGTGCCAGCAGCTTGCCGGGACTAGGCTTAGAGACCCAGTACTTC,CASSLPGLGLETQYF
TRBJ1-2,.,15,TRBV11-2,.,TGTGCCAGCAGCTTCGGACACTCGGCTAACTATGGCTACACCTTC,CASSFGHSANYGYTF
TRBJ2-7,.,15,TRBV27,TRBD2,TGTGCCAGCAGTCCGAGCGGGGACCGGTCCTACGAGCAGTACTTC,CASSPSGDRSYEQYF